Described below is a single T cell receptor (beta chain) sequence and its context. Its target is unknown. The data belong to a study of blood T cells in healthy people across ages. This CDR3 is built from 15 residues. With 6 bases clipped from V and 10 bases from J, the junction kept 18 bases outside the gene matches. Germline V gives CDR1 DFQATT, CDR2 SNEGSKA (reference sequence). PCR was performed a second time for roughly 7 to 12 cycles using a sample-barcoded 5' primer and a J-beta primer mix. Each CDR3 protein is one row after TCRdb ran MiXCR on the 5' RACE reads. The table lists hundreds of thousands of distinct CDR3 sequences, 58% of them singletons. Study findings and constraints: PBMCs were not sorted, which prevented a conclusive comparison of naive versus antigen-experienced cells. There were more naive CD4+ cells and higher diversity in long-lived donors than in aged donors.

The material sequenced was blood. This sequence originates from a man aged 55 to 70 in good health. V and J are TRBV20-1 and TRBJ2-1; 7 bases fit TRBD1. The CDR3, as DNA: TGCAGTGCCGAACGAGACAGGGAATTTCTCTACGAGCAGTTCTTC. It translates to CSAERDREFLYEQFF.